This passage covers 25 T cell receptor beta chains from one sample sequenced in a study of blood T cell repertoires in COVID-19. Profiled with immunoSEQ multiplex PCR; TCRdb holds only in-frame clones, not every one. In the table there are more than 100,000 clones, 70% to 85% of which are singletons. Sequencing was carried out using peripheral blood. The receptor set was obtained from a human donor with acute or convalescent COVID-19. The donor label of this sample is uncertain.

At least ten counts were recorded for this clone. The V call is TRBV7-8, the J call TRBJ2-7, with D tentatively TRBD2 (6 bases). This CDR3 is 14 amino acids long. The germline CDR1 and CDR2 sequences are SGHVS and FQNEAQ. V lost 3 bases and J lost 0, with 9 bases in between. The CDR3 is CASSFGGNSYEQYF. CDR3 DNA: TGTGCCAGCAGCTTTGGGGGGAACTCCTACGAGCAGTACTTC.

V usage is TRBV18 and J usage is TRBJ2-3, with 11 positions matching TRBD2. V trimming: 5 bases; J trimming: 1 base; junction bases outside the gene matches: 11. Germline V gene lookup returns CDR1 KGHSH and CDR2 LQKENI. The CDR3 runs to 18 residues. In DNA, the CDR3 is TGTGCCAGCTCAAGGACTAGCGGGTCCTCCCGCGGCACAGATACGCAGTATTTT. Translation: CASSRTSGSSRGTDTQYF.

This CDR3 reads CASSQSLGRYSGNTIYF. CDR3 nucleotides: TGCGCCAGCAGTCAATCGTTGGGGAGATACTCTGGAAACACCATATATTTT. The V call is TRBV23-1, the J call TRBJ1-3; D not resolved. TRBV23-1 qualifies as an ORF whose function is uncertain. V lost 0 bases, J lost 0 bases, and 12 bases lay in between. The CDR3 sequence is 17 residues long.

The rearrangement joins TRBV27 to TRBJ2-3; D ambiguous. Germline values: CDR1 MNHEY, CDR2 SMNVEV (reference sequence). The V end was cut by 2 bases, the J end by 7 bases, with 10 bases between. This CDR3 is 13 amino acids long. The CDR3 DNA is TGTGCCAGCAGTTTAGGGCCCGTGAATACGCAGTATTTT. It specifies CASSLGPVNTQYF.

For this clone: This sequence may be a read error, since a much larger clone differs from it by one base. The V and J genes are TRBV5-1 and TRBJ2-3; D is unresolved. Trimming left V 0 bases short and J 0 bases short, with 5 bases between. CDR1 and CDR2 from the germline V gene are SGHRS and YFSETQ. This CDR3 contains 14 residues. Here the CDR3 DNA reads TGCGCCAGCAGCTTGGGACACAGCACAGATACGCAGTATTTT. It translates to CASSLGHSTDTQYF. The full variable domain, its missing parts supplied by reference TRBV5-1 and TRBJ2-3, is KAGVTQTPRYLIKTRGQQVTLSCSPISGHRSVSWYQQTPGQGLQFLFEYFSETQRNKGNFPGRFSGRQFSNSRSEMNVSTLELGDSALYLCASSLGHSTDTQYFGPGTRLTVL.

V is TRBV28 and J is TRBJ1-6, with TRBD1 identical over 10 bases. After removal of 8 bases from V and 9 bases from J, the junction contained 4 bases not matched to a gene. Per the germline V gene, CDR1 is MDHEN and CDR2 is SYDVKM. The CDR3 length is 13 residues. This CDR3 reads CASDRGPGSPLHF. DNA for the CDR3: TGTGCCAGCGACAGGGGGCCTGGTTCACCCCTCCACTTT. Based on the CDR3 plus reference TRBV28 and TRBJ1-6, the full variable domain is DVKVTQSSRYLVKRTGEKVFLECVQDMDHENMFWYRQDPGLGLRLIYFSYDVKMKEKGDIPEGYSVSREKKERFSLILESASTNQTSMYLCASDRGPGSPLHFGNGTRLTVT.

The V gene is TRBV6-2 or TRBV6-3, the J gene TRBJ2-3, with a possible D match to TRBD2 (7 bases). CDR1 MNHEY and CDR2 SVGEGT come from the germline V gene. The CDR3 is 17 amino acids. With 5 bases removed from V and 0 bases from J, the gap between germline ends came to 18 bases. The DNA of the CDR3 is TGTGCCAGCAGTCCCTGGTTCGGGGGGCCTAGCACAGATACGCAGTATTTT. Amino acid sequence: CASSPWFGGPSTDTQYF.

The gene calls are TRBV11-3 and TRBJ2-1; 15 bases line up with TRBD2. Looked up from germline, CDR1 is SGHNT and CDR2 is YENEEA. V was clipped by 5 bases and J by 0 bases; unmatched bases: 11. CDR3 size: 20 residues. CDR3 protein: CASSPRGGLAGGSSYNEQFF. The CDR3 DNA sequence: TGTGCCAGCAGCCCCAGGGGAGGACTAGCGGGGGGGAGCTCCTACAATGAGCAGTTCTTC.

The chain uses TRBV19 and TRBJ1-2; TRBD1 agrees at 8 bases. This CDR3 is 16 amino acids long. With 5 bases clipped from V and 6 bases from J, the junction kept 14 bases outside the gene matches. CDR1 and CDR2 from the germline V gene are LNHDA and SQIVND (reference sequence). DNA of the CDR3: TGTGCCAGTAGTGCTCCCGCTCAGGGGGCGCAGAATGGCTACACCTTC. Its translation: CASSAPAQGAQNGYTF. The full variable domain, its missing parts supplied by reference TRBV19 and TRBJ1-2, is DGGITQSPKYLFRKEGQNVTLSCEQNLNHDAMYWYRQDPGQGLRLIYYSQIVNDFQKGDIAEGYSVSREKKESFPLTVTSAQKNPTAFYLCASSAPAQGAQNGYTFGSGTRLTVV.

V gene TRBV7-2 combines with J gene TRBJ1-1; D call uncertain. The germline V and J ends were trimmed by 5 bases and 4 bases, with 11 bases remaining between them. The CDR3 is 13 amino acids. Germline V gene data show CDR1 as SGHTA and CDR2 as FQGNSA. CDR3 protein: CASSAREGTEAFF. Here the CDR3 DNA reads TGTGCCAGCAGCGCCCGGGAGGGCACTGAAGCTTTCTTT.

The J gene is TRBJ1-5, the V gene TRBV12-3 or TRBV12-4; 7 bases fit TRBD1. After removal of 5 bases from V and 5 bases from J, the junction contained 3 bases not matched to a gene. The CDR3 length is 13 residues. CDR3 protein: CASSLQGDQPQHF. The DNA for the CDR3 is TGTGCCAGCAGTCTCCAGGGGGATCAGCCCCAGCATTTT.

This clone occurred once. The genes are TRBV6-6 and TRBJ2-5, with TRBD2 matching 8 bases. CDR3 length equals 17 residues. Germline CDR1 is MNHNY and CDR2 is SVGAGI (reference sequence). V shed 5 bases and J 1 base; nucleotides not matched to a gene: 12. The CDR3 sequence is CASSPGGSGAAQETQYF. For the CDR3, the DNA is TGTGCCAGCAGTCCAGGCGGTAGCGGGGCGGCCCAAGAGACCCAGTACTTC.

The CDR3 region has the DNA TGTGCCAGCAGCTTAAACAGGGACTACGAGCAGTACGTC. Encoded protein: CASSLNRDYEQYV. The V gene is TRBV11-2, the J gene TRBJ2-7; perhaps TRBD1 as D (6 bases). CDR1 and CDR2 (germline): SGHAT, FQNNGV. V gave up 2 bases and J gave up 3 bases, with 8 bases separating them. The CDR3 is 13 amino acids.

The V call is TRBV5-1, the J call TRBJ1-3; D remains unclear. This CDR3 contains 14 residues. Trimming shortened V by 2 bases and J by 2 bases, and 8 bases separated the two germline ends. CDR1 and CDR2 from the germline V gene are SGHRS and YFSETQ. In nucleotides, the CDR3 is TGCGCCAGCAGCTTAAAGCCGGCTGGAAACACCATATATTTT. Translation: CASSLKPAGNTIYF.

This clone was seen only a few times. The rearrangement uses TRBV5-6 and TRBJ1-1, with D hard to call. V lost 5 bases, J lost 4 bases, and 18 bases lay in between. The CDR3 has 15 amino acids. Germline V gives CDR1 SGHDT, CDR2 YYEEEE. CDR3 coding DNA: TGTGCCAGCAGAACGGAGGTTGGGGTATCCACTGAAGCTTTCTTT. Translating it yields CASRTEVGVSTEAFF.

J is TRBJ1-3 and V is TRBV6-6; D perhaps matches TRBD1 (6 bases). The V and J ends lost 0 bases and 2 bases respectively, with 11 bases between them. Germline V gene sequence: CDR1 MNHNY, CDR2 SVGAGI (reference sequence). CDR3 length: 16 residues. CDR3 in DNA: TGTGCCAGCAGTTACTCTGAGACAGGAGCTGGAAACACCATATATTTT. Its translation: CASSYSETGAGNTIYF.

The chain couples TRBV18 to TRBJ2-6; 10 nucleotides agree with TRBD1. Trimming at V came to 3 bases and at J to 4 bases, leaving 9 bases not matched to a gene. Germline V gene data show CDR1 as KGHSH and CDR2 as LQKENI. This CDR3 is 18 amino acids long. CDR3 DNA sequence: TGTGCCAGCTCACCCCCGGGACAGGGGTTCTCCGGGGCCAACGTCCTGACTTTC. As protein: CASSPPGQGFSGANVLTF.

The J gene is TRBJ1-6, the V gene TRBV5-6; a weak D match, TRBD1 (6 bases). The germline V gene encodes CDR1 SGHDT and CDR2 YYEEEE. The CDR3 spans 13 residues. Between the trimmed V and J ends, which lost 0 bases and 12 bases, there was a span of 10 bases. CDR3 nucleotide sequence: TGTGCCAGCAGCTTGGACAGGGAAGGACCCCTCCACTTT. As protein: CASSLDREGPLHF.

The rearrangement links TRBV28 to TRBJ1-2; 9 bases fit TRBD1. V dropped 6 bases and J dropped 4; count of bases not matched to a gene: 3. This CDR3 contains 13 residues. Germline values: CDR1 MDHEN, CDR2 SYDVKM. The CDR3 loop reads CASRGDRVYGYTF. CDR3 nucleotides: TGTGCCAGCAGGGGGGACAGGGTCTATGGCTACACCTTC.

V is TRBV7-2 and J is TRBJ2-5, with 11 positions matching TRBD1. The CDR3 consists of 14 residues. Germline values: CDR1 SGHTA, CDR2 FQGNSA. The V and J ends lost 1 base and 6 bases, in that order; junction bases with no gene match: 1. Written as DNA, the CDR3 is TGTGCCAGCAGCTTAGGGACAGGGGGCAAGACCCAGTACTTC. It encodes CASSLGTGGKTQYF.

J is TRBJ1-2 and V is TRBV6-5, with D perhaps matching TRBD1 (6 bases). CDR3 length: 16 residues. CDR1 and CDR2 (germline): MNHEY, SVGAGI. The V end was cut by 0 bases, the J end by 0 bases, with 11 bases between. This CDR3 reads CASSYSGGGTNYGYTF. CDR3 DNA sequence: TGTGCCAGCAGTTACTCGGGAGGGGGGACTAACTATGGCTACACCTTC.

CDR3: CAISGALLSTDTQYF. The CDR3 nucleotides read TGTGCCATCAGTGGGGCCCTCCTGAGCACAGATACGCAGTATTTT. V gene TRBV10-3 combines with J gene TRBJ2-3; D gene ambiguous. CDR3 length equals 15 residues. Germline-derived CDR1 and CDR2 are ENHRY and SYGVKD. V lost 4 bases to trimming and J lost 0 bases, with 11 bases between them.

The chain is built from TRBV7-9 and TRBJ2-1, with TRBD2 as a possible D gene (6 bases). The germline CDR1 and CDR2 sequences are SEHNR and FQNEAQ (reference sequence). Trimming cost V 2 bases and J 5 bases, with 16 bases left between them. The CDR3 length is 16 residues. CDR3: CASSLPFGTGDNEQFF. CDR3 coding DNA: TGTGCCAGCAGCTTACCCTTCGGGACTGGGGACAATGAGCAGTTCTTC.

In this sample, this clone turned up a few times. This chain joins TRBV7-9 and TRBJ2-5, with D possibly matching TRBD2 (5 bases). CDR1 is SEHNR, CDR2 FQNEAQ, per germline (reference sequence). The CDR3 consists of 14 residues. Trimming took 0 bases from V and 5 from J, leaving 10 bases between them. The CDR3 is CASSLALAGETQYF. CDR3 nucleotides: TGTGCCAGCAGCTTAGCTCTCGCGGGCGAGACCCAGTACTTC.

This clone was seen just once. J is TRBJ1-1 and V is TRBV18; 8 bases line up with TRBD1. The CDR3 consists of 13 residues. V was pared by 3 bases and J by 5 bases, with 2 bases of the junction left unmatched. Per germline, CDR1 KGHSH and CDR2 LQKENI. The CDR3 coding sequence is TGTGCCAGCTCACCCAGGACAGGGACTGAAGCTTTCTTT. This encodes CASSPRTGTEAFF.